These T cell receptor beta chains were read from a single sample in a study of blood T cell repertoires in COVID-19. The table came from immunoSEQ multiplex PCR; TCRdb's copy has only in-frame clones and leaves some out. The repertoire has around 270,000 clones, about 83% of them found once; the top ten carry more than 1.5%. Sequenced: peripheral blood. The source is a woman aged 40 to 50 who had recovered from COVID-19. Both conserved end residues are part of each CDR3. The D gene is left open where the match is weak. Size tells how often a clone was seen (once, few, many) or the class of an expanded clone, and some rows leave it out.

CDR3: CASSPYQDTQYF; DNA: TGTGCCAGCAGCCCCTACCAAGATACGCAGTATTTT; size: few; D: NA; J: TRBJ2-3; V: TRBV7-2; length: 12
CDR3: CASSLGQADTEAFF; DNA: TGTGCCAGCAGCTTAGGACAGGCCGACACTGAAGCTTTCTTT; size: NA; D: NA; J: TRBJ1-1; V: TRBV11-3; length: 14
CDR3: CASSVWPSGSTDTQYF; DNA: TGTGCCAGCAGCGTATGGCCTAGCGGTAGCACAGATACGCAGTATTTT; size: NA; D: TRBD2; J: TRBJ2-3; V: TRBV9; length: 16
CDR3: CASSSGLEYNEQFF; DNA: TGTGCCAGCAGTTCGGGACTCGAGTACAATGAGCAGTTCTTC; size: NA; D: NA; J: TRBJ2-1; V: TRBV28; length: 14
CDR3: CASSLAGGANTQYF; DNA: TGCGCCAGCAGCTTGGCTGGGGGGGCCAATACGCAGTATTTT; size: NA; D: NA; J: TRBJ2-3; V: TRBV5-1; length: 14
CDR3: CASSTGTRNQPQHF; DNA: TGTGCCAGCAGTACAGGGACGAGGAATCAGCCCCAGCATTTT; size: NA; D: NA; J: TRBJ1-5; V: TRBV7-9; length: 14
CDR3: CASSHRWTAPNIIQYF; DNA: TGTGCCAGCAGCCACCGATGGACTGCTCCAAACATTATTCAGTACTTC; size: NA; D: NA; J: TRBJ2-4; V: TRBV3-1/TRBV3-2; length: 16
CDR3: CASSISGNGNQPQHF; DNA: TGTGCCAGTAGTATCTCGGGTAATGGCAATCAGCCCCAGCATTTT; size: NA; D: NA; J: TRBJ1-5; V: TRBV19; length: 15
CDR3: CASSPTGNTEAFF; DNA: TGTGCCAGCAGCCCAACAGGGAACACTGAAGCTTTCTTT; size: once; D: NA; J: TRBJ1-1; V: TRBV7-6; length: 13
CDR3: CASSFTGQGWLETQYF; DNA: TGTGCCAGCAGCTTCACAGGACAGGGGTGGTTGGAGACCCAGTACTTC; size: NA; D: TRBD1; J: TRBJ2-5; V: TRBV7-9; length: 16
CDR3: CASSLLQGGGSPLHF; DNA: TGTGCCAGCAGCTTACTCCAGGGAGGAGGTTCACCCCTCCACTTT; size: NA; D: NA; J: TRBJ1-6; V: TRBV7-2; length: 15
CDR3: CASSLDRSEQFF; DNA: TGTGCCAGCAGCTTAGATAGGAGTGAGCAGTTCTTC; size: NA; D: NA; J: TRBJ2-1; V: TRBV7-6; length: 12
CDR3: CASSLALMSTEAFF; DNA: TGTGCCAGCAGCTTGGCCTTAATGAGCACTGAAGCTTTCTTT; size: NA; D: NA; J: TRBJ1-1; V: TRBV5-5; length: 14
CDR3: CAISDRETQYF; DNA: TGTGCCATCAGTGACAGGGAGACCCAGTACTTC; size: NA; D: NA; J: TRBJ2-5; V: TRBV10-3; length: 11
CDR3: CASSFTAGGELFF; DNA: TGTGCCAGCAGTTTCACAGCGGGCGGGGAGCTGTTTTTT; size: NA; D: NA; J: TRBJ2-2; V: TRBV27; length: 13
CDR3: CATSREARGLEPQHF; DNA: TGTGCCACCAGCAGAGAGGCCCGAGGGTTGGAGCCCCAGCATTTT; size: NA; D: NA; J: TRBJ1-5; V: TRBV15; length: 15